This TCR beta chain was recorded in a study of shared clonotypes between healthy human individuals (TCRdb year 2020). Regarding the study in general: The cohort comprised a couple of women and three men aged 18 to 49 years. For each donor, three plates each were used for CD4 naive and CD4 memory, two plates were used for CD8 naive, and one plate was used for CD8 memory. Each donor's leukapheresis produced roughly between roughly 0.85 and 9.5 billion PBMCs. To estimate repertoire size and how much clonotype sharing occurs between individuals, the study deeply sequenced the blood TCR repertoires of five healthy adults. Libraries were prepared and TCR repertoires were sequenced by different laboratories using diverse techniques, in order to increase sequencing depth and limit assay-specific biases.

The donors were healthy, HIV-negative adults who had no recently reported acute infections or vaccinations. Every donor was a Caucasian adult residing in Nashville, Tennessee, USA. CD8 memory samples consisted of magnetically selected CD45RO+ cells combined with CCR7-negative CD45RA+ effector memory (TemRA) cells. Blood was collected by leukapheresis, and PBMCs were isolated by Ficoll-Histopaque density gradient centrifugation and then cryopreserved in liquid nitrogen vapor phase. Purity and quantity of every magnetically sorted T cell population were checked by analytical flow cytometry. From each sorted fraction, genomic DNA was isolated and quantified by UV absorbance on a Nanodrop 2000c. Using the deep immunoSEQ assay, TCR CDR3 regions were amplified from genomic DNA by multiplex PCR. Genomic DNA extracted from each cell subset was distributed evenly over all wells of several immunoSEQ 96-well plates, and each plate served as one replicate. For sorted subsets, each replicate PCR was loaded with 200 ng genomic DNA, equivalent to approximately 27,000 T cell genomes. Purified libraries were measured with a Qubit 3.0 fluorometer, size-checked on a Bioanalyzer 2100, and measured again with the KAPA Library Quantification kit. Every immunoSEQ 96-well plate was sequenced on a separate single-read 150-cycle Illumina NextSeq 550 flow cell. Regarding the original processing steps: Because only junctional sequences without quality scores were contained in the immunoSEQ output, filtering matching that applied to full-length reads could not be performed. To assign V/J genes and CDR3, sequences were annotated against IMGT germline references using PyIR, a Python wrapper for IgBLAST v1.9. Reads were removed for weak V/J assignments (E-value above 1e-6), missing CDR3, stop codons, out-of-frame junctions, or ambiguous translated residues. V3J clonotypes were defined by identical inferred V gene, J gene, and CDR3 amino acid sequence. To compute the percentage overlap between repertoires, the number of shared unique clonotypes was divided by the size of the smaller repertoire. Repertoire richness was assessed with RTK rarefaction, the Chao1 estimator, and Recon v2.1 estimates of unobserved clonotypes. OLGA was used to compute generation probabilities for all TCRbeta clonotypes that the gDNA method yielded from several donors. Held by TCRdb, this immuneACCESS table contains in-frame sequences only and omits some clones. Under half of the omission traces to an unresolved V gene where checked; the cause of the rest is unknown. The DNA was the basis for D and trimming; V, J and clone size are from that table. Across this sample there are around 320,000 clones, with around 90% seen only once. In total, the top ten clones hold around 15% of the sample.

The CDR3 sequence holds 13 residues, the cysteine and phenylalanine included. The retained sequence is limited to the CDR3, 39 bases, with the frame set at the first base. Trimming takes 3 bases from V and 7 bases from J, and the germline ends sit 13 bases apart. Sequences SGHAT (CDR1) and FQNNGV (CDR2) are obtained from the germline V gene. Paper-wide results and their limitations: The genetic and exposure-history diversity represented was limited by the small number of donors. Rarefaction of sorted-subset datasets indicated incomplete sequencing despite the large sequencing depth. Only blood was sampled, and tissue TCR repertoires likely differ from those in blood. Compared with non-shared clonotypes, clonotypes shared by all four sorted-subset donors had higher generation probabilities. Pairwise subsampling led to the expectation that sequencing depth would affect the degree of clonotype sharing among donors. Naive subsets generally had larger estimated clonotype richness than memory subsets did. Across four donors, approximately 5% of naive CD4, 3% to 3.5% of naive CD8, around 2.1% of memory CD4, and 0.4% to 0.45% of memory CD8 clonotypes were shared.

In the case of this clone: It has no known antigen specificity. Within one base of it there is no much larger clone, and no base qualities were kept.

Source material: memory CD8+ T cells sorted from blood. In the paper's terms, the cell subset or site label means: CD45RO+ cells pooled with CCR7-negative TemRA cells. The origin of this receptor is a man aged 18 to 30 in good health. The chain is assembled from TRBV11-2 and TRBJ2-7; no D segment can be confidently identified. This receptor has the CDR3 CASSFLTVGEQYF. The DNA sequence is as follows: TGTGCCAGCAGCTTCCTAACAGTGGGGGAGCAGTACTTC.